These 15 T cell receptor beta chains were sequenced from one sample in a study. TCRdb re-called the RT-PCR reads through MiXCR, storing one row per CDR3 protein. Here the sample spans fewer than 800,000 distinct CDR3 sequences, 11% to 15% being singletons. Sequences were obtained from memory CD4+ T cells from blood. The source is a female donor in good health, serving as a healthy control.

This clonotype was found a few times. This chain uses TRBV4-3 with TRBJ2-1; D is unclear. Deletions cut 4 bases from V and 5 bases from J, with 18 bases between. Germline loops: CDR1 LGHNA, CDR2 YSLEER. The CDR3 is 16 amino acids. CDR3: CASSPAVVVGNNEQFF. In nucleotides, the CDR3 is TGCGCCAGCAGCCCTGCGGTCGTAGTCGGCAACAATGAGCAGTTCTTC.

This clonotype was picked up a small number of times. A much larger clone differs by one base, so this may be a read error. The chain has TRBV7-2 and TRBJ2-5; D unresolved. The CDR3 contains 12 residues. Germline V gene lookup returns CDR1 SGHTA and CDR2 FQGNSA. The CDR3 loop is CASSWGTYEQCF. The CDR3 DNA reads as TGTGCCAGCAGCTGGGGTACCTACGAGCAGTGCTTC.

The CDR3 DNA is TGTGCCAGCAGTCTTCAGACGACCTCAAATGAAAAACTGTTTTTT. Translated, it gives CASSLQTTSNEKLFF. The chain carries TRBV12-3 or TRBV12-4 and TRBJ1-4; D is unclear. V was pared by 5 bases and J by 5 bases, with 15 bases between. This CDR3 comprises 15 residues.

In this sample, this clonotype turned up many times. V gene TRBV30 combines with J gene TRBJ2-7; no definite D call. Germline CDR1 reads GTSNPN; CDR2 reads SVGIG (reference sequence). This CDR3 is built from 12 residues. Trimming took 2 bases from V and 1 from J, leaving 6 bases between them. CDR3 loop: CAWSPRSYEQYF. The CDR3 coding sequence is TGTGCCTGGAGTCCCAGGTCCTACGAGCAGTACTTC.

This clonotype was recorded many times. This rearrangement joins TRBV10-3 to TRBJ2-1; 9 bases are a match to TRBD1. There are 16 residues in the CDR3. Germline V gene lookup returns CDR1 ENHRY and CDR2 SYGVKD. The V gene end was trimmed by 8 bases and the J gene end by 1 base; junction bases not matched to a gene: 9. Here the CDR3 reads CAIRKWTGDSYNEQFF. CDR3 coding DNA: TGTGCCATCCGAAAATGGACAGGGGATTCCTACAATGAGCAGTTCTTC.

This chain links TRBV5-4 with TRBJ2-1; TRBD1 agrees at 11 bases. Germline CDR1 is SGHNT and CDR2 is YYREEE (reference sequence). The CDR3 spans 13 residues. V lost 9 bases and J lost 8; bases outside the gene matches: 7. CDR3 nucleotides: TGTGCCACCAACCGGGACAGGGGGGATGAGCAGTTCTTC. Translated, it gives CATNRDRGDEQFF.

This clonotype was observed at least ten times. CDR3 bases: TGCGCCAGCAGCTTGGGACAGTTTAATTCACCCCTCCACTTT. This gives the protein CASSLGQFNSPLHF. The J gene is TRBJ1-6, the V gene TRBV5-1, with a weak D call TRBD1 (5 bases). The germline V gene encodes CDR1 SGHRS and CDR2 YFSETQ. V was pared by 0 bases and J by 6 bases, with 7 bases between. The CDR3 is 14 residues long.

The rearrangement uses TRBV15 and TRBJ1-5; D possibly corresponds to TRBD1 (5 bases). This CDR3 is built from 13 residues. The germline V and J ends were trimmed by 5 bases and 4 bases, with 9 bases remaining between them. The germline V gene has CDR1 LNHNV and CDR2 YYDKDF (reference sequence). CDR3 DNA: TGTGCCACCAGCGGTTCAGGGAATCAGCCCCAGCATTTT. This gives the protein CATSGSGNQPQHF.

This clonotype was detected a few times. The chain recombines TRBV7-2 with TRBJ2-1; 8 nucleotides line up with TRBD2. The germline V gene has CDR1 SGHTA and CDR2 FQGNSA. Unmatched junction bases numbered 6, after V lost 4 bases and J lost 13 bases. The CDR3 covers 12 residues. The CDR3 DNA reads TGTGCCAGCAGCTCCCCGGGAGGGAGACAGTTCTTC. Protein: CASSSPGGRQFF. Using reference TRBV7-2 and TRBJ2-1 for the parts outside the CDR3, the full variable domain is GAGVSQSPSNKVTEKGKDVELRCDPISGHTALYWYRQSLGQGLEFLIYFQGNSAPDKSGLPSDRFSAERTGGSVSTLTIQRTQQEDSAVYLCASSSPGGRQFFGPGTRLTVL.

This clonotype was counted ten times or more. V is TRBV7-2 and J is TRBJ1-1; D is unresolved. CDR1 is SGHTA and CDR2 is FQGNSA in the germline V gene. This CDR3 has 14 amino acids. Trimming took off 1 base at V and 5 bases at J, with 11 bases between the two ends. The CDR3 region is CASSLVTHGTEAFF. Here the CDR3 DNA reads TGTGCCAGCAGCTTAGTCACACATGGGACTGAAGCTTTCTTT.

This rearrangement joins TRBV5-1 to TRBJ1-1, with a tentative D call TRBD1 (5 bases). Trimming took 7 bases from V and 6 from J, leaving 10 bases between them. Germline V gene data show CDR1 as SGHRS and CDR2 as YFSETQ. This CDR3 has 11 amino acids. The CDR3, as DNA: TGCGCCAGCGCCTCAGGGTCTGAAGCTTTCTTT. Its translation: CASASGSEAFF.

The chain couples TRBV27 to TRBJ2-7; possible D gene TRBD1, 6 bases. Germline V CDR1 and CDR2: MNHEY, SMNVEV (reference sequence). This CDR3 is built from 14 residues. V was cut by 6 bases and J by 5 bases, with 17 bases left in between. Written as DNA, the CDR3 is TGTGCCAGCAGCCCCGACAGGATTGCTCACGAGCAGTACTTC. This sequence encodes CASSPDRIAHEQYF.

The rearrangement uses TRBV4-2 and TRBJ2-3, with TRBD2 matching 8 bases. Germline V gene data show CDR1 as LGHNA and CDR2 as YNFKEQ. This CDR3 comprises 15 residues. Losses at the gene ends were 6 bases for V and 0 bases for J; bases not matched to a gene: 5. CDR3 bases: TGTGCCAGCAGGACTTTAGCGGGAAGCACAGATACGCAGTATTTT. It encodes CASRTLAGSTDTQYF.

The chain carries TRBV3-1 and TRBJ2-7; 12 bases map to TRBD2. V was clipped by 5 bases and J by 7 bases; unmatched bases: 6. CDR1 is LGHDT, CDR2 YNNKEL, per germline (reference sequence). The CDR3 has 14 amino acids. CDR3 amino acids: CASSKLAGGGEQYF. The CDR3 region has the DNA TGTGCCAGCAGCAAGCTAGCGGGAGGGGGAGAGCAGTACTTC.

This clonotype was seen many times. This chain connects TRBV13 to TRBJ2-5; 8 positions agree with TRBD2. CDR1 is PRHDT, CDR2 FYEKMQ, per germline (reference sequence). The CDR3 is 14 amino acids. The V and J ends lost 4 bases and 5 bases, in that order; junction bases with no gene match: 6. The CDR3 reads CASSSSSGGETQYF. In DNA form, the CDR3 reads TGTGCCAGCAGCTCTAGCAGCGGGGGCGAGACCCAGTACTTC.